The entry that follows covers one TCR beta chain sequence. The antigen remains unidentified. Sequencing was performed with immunoSEQ multiplex PCR; in TCRdb, only in-frame clones are kept and a portion is missing. The sample has 130,000 to 150,000 clones; approximately 90% are singletons. The time point is: baseline pretreatment blood. Indicated treatment: 15 Gy SBRT to primary tumor, nephrectomy 4 weeks later. After SBRT, blood was collected at 2 and 4 weeks, plus baseline. The patient's renal cell carcinoma had clear cell pathology. The sample originates from a study of radiation and T cells in renal cell carcinoma. Study observations and caveats: In blood, top tumor clones expanded by 2 weeks, shrinking by 4.

The input for sequencing was blood, taken from a patient whose treatment included radiotherapy and nephrectomy. This TCR came from a woman aged 45-59 years with renal cell carcinoma.

The CDR3 protein is CASSLYGAGRSYNEQFF. The CDR3 DNA follows: TGTGCCAGCAGCTTATACGGGGCAGGGAGGTCCTACAATGAGCAGTTCTTC. J is TRBJ2-1 and V is TRBV7-9; tentatively, D is TRBD2 (6 bases). The germline V and J ends were trimmed by 2 bases and 1 base, with 15 bases remaining between them. This CDR3 spans 17 amino acids. Germline V lookup: CDR1 SEHNR, CDR2 FQNEAQ (reference sequence).